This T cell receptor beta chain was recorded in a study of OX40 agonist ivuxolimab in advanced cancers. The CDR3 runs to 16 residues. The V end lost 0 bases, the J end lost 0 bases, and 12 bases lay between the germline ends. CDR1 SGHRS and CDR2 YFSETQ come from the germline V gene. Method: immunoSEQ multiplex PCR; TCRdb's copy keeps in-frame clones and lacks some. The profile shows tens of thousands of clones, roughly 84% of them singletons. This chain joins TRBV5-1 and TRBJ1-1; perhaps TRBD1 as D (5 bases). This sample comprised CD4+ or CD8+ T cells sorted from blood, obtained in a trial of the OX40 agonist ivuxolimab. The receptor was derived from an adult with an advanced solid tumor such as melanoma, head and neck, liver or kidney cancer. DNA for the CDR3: TGCGCCAGCAGCTTGGGGGGACGGAGGATGAACACTGAAGCTTTCTTT. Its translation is CASSLGGRRMNTEAFF.